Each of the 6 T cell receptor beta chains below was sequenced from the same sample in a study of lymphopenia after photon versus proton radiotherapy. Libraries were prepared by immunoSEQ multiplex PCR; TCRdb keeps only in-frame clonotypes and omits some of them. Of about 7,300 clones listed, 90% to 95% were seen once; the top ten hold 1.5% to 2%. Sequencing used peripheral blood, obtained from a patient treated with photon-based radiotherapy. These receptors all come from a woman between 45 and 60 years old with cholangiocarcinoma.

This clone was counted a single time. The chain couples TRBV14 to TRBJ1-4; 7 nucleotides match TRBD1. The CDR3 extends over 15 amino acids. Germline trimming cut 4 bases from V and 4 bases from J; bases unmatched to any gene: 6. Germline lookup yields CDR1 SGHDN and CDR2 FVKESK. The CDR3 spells CASSPWTGFNEKLFF. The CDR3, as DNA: TGTGCCAGCAGCCCATGGACAGGATTTAATGAAAAACTGTTTTTT.

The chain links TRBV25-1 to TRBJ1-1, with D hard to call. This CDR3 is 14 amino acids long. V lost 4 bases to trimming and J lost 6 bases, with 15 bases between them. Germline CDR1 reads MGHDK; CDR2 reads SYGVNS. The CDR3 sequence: CASSVEGVVAEAFF. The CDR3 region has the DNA TGTGCCAGCAGTGTAGAGGGAGTGGTTGCTGAAGCTTTCTTT.

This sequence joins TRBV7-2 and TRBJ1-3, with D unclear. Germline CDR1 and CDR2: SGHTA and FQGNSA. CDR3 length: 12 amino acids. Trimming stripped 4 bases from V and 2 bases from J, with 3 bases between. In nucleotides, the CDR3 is TGTGCCAGCAGCTCTACTGGAAACACCATATATTTT. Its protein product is CASSSTGNTIYF.

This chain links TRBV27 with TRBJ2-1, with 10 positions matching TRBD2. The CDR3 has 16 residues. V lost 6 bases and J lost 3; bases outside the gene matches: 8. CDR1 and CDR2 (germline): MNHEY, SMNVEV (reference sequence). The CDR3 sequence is CASRSGGAPNYNEQFF. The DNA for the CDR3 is TGTGCCAGCAGGAGCGGGGGGGCCCCTAACTACAATGAGCAGTTCTTC.

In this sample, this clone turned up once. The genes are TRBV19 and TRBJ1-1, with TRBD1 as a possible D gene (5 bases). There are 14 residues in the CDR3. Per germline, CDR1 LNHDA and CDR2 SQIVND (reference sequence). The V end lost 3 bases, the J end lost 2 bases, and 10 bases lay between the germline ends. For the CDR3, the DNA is TGTGCCAGTAGTATCCGAGGGGTAAACACTGAAGCTTTCTTT. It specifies CASSIRGVNTEAFF.

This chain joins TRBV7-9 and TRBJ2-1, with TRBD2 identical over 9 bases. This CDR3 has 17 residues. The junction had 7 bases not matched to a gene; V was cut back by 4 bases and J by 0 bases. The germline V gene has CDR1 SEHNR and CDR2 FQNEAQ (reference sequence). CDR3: CASSYLAGWSSYNEQFF. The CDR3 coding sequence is TGTGCCAGCAGCTACCTAGCGGGGTGGAGCTCCTACAATGAGCAGTTCTTC. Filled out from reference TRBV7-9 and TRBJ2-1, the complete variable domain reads DTGVSQNPRHKITKRGQNVTFRCDPISEHNRLYWYRQTLGQGPEFLTYFQNEAQLEKSRLLSDRFSAERPKGSFSTLEIQRTEQGDSAMYLCASSYLAGWSSYNEQFFGPGTRLTVL.